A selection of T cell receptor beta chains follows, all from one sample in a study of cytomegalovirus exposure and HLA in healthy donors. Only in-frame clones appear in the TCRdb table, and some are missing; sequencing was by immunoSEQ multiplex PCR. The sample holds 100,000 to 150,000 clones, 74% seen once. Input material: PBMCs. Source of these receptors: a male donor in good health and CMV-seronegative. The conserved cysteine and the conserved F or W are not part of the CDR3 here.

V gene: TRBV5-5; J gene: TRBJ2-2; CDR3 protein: ASSRGTRTGELF
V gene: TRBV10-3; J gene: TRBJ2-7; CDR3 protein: AISEQEGSSYEQY
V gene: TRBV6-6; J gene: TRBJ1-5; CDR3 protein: ASSSMDRGPNQPQH
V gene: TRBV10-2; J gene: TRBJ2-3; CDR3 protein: ASSGLGRGSTDTQY
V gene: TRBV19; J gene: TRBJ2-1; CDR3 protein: ASRTGTSGYNEQF
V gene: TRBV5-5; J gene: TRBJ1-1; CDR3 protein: ASSFPGTGTMNTEAF
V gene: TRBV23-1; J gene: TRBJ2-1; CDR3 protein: ASSQSNPRGRANEQF
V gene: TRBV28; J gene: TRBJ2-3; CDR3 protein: ASSHRTPPSTDTQY
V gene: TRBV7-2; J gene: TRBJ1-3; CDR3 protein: ASSLYSSGNTIY
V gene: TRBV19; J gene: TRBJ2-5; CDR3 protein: ASSIGGMETQY
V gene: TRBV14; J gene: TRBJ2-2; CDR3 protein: ASSPTGLGGELF
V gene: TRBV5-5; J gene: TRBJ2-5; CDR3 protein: ASSSRQARYQETQY
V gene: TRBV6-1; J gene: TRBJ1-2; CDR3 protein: ASSALDSGYT
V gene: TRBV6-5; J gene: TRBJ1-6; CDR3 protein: ASSYEAGRDSPLH
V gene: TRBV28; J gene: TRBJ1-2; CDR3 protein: ASSPGTVDGYT
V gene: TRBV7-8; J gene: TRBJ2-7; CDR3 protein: ASRSSGAYEQY
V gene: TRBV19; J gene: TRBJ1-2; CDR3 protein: ASSVQGRGYGYT
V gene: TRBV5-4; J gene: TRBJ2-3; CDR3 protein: ASSLGGPGTDTQY
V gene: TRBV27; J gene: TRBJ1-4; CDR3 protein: ASTSTGFGNEKLF
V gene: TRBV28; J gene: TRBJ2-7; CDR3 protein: ASSLRGFEYEQY
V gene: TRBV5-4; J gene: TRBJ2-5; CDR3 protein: ASSRDDRMLETQY
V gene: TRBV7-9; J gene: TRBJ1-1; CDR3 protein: ASSLGSMPMNTEAF
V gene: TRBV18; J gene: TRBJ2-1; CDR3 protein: ASSPTIAGAYNEQF
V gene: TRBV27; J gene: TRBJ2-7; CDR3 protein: ASSPTVPGSSFYEQY
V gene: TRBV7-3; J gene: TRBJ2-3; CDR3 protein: ASSLAGLDTQY
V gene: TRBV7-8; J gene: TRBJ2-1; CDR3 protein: ASSFAGGNEQF
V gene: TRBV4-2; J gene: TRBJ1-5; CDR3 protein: ASSQNRARDQPQH
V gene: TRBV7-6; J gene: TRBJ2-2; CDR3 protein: ASSPRLAGGTGELF
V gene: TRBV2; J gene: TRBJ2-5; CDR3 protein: ASTGWETQY
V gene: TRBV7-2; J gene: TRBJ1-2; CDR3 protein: ASSRTGQSSRYT
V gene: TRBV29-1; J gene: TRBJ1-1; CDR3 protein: SSRDPRNTEAF
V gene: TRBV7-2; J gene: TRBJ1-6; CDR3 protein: ASSFGGYNSPLH
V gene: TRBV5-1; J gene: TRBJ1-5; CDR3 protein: ASSLAGGPNQPQH
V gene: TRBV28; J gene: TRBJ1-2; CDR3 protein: ASLSWATGNYGYT
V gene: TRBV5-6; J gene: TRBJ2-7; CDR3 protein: ASSHPPGLAGVDEQY
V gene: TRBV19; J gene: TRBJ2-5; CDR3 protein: ASSIALSGGRETQY
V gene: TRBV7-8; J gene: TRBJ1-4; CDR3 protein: ASSSDRATNEKLF
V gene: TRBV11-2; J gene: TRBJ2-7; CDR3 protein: ASRRGRYEQY
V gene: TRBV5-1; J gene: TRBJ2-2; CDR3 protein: ASSSGQANTGELF
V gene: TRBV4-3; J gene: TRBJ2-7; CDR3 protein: ASSPSSSAGSYEQY
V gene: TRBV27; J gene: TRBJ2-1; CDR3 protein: ASSLLKGDRGSSNEQF
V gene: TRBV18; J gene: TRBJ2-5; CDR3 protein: ASSPLSLAGGPGQETQY
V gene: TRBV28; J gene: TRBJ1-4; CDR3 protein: ASSPQGLHEKLF